Listed below are T cell receptor beta chains from one sample, sequenced in a study of cytomegalovirus exposure and HLA in healthy donors. Clones were read by immunoSEQ multiplex PCR, and TCRdb kept only the in-frame ones, dropping some. Its listing shows roughly 120,000 clones. Material: PBMCs. The receptors originated from a man aged 25 to 40 in good health and CMV-seronegative. The CDR3 runs from the conserved cysteine through the conserved F or W. Each record gives: D gene, J gene, CDR3 length, V gene, CDR3 protein, CDR3 DNA. D genes are given only for firm matches.

TRBD2 TRBJ2-7 14 TRBV28 CASSRGVNLYEQYF TGTGCCAGCAGTCGGGGGGTCAATCTCTACGAGCAGTACTTC
- TRBJ1-5 16 TRBV5-5 CASSFREGRSNQPQHF TGTGCCAGCAGCTTTCGGGAAGGAAGGAGCAATCAGCCCCAGCATTTT
- TRBJ2-6 16 TRBV4-3 CASSQDYSQGANVLTF TGCGCCAGCAGCCAAGATTATAGCCAGGGGGCCAACGTCCTGACTTTC
TRBD2 TRBJ2-1 16 TRBV11-3 CASSFRASGTYNEQFF TGTGCCAGCAGCTTTCGGGCTAGCGGGACCTACAATGAGCAGTTCTTC
- TRBJ2-7 14 TRBV4-3 CASSQLSSGYEQYF TGCGCCAGCAGCCAATTATCTTCAGGCTACGAGCAGTACTTC
TRBD1 TRBJ2-5 14 TRBV5-6 CASSLRQGQETQYF TGTGCCAGCAGCTTGCGACAGGGCCAAGAGACCCAGTACTTC
TRBD1 TRBJ1-5 13 TRBV19 CASMRQGDQPQHF TGTGCCAGTATGAGACAGGGGGATCAGCCCCAGCATTTT
- TRBJ1-5 10 TRBV20-1 CSALRGPQHF TGCAGTGCCCTCAGGGGGCCCCAGCATTTT
- TRBJ1-2 15 TRBV4-3 CASSQDPRVDYGYTF TGCGCCAGCAGCCAAGACCCCAGGGTAGACTATGGCTACACCTTC
- TRBJ1-1 13 TRBV29-1 CSVEEQQNTEAFF TGCAGCGTTGAAGAACAGCAGAACACTGAAGCTTTCTTT
- TRBJ1-2 15 TRBV28 CASSFTTRGLYGYTF TGTGCCAGCAGTTTCACTACACGTGGTCTCTATGGCTACACCTTC
TRBD2 TRBJ2-1 16 TRBV5-6 CASSRTSGTLHNEQFF TGTGCCAGCAGCCGGACTAGCGGGACCCTACACAATGAGCAGTTCTTC
- TRBJ2-7 13 TRBV7-3 CASSLIRGSEQYF TGTGCCAGCAGCTTAATCCGGGGGTCCGAGCAGTACTTC
- TRBJ2-3 14 TRBV11-2 CASSLGTHTDTQYF TGTGCCAGCAGCTTAGGGACTCACACAGATACGCAGTATTTT
TRBD1 TRBJ2-7 15 TRBV7-9 CASSSTGGHTYEQYF TGTGCCAGCAGCTCGACAGGGGGCCATACATACGAGCAGTACTTC
TRBD1 TRBJ2-7 15 TRBV7-2 CASSFAGTGVGEQYF TGTGCCAGCAGCTTTGCCGGGACAGGGGTAGGCGAGCAGTACTTC
- TRBJ1-2 11 TRBV30 CAWSVKTPGTF TGTGCCTGGAGTGTGAAGACGCCGGGCACCTTC
- TRBJ1-1 15 TRBV6-6 CASSLTGQMNTEAFF TGTGCCAGCAGCCTTACGGGACAAATGAACACTGAAGCTTTCTTT
- TRBJ1-3 17 TRBV9 CASSPGWEGAVGNTIYF TGTGCCAGCTCACCTGGGTGGGAGGGAGCAGTTGGAAACACCATATATTTT
TRBD2 TRBJ2-5 15 TRBV19 CASSNRLAGVGTQYF TGTGCCAGTAGTAACAGACTAGCGGGAGTGGGGACCCAGTACTTC
- TRBJ2-1 15 TRBV7-9 CASGRPQGGRNEQFF TGTGCCAGCGGGCGTCCTCAAGGCGGGCGGAATGAGCAGTTCTTC
TRBD1 TRBJ2-7 15 TRBV4-1 CASSLDRETSYEQYF TGCGCCAGCAGCCTTGACAGGGAAACAAGCTACGAGCAGTACTTC